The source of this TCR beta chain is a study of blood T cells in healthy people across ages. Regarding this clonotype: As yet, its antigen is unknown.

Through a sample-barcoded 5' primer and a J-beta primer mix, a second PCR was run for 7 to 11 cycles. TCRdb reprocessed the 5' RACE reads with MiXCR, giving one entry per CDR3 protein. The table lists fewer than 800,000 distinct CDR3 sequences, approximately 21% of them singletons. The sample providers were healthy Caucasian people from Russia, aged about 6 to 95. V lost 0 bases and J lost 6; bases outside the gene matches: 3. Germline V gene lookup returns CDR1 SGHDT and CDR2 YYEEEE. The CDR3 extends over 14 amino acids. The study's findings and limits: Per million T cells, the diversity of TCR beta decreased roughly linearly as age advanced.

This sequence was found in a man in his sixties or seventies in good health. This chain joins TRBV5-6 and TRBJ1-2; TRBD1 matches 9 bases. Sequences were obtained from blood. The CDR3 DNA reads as TGTGCCAGCAGCTTGGGGTGGACAGGGGATGGCTACACCTTC. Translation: CASSLGWTGDGYTF.